This record looks at one T cell receptor beta chain sequence and its context. Its specificity is unknown. This sample was taken from a study of blood T cells in healthy people across ages. Germline V CDR1 and CDR2: SEHNR, FQNEAQ (reference sequence). The CDR3 contains 16 residues. V was pared by 3 bases and J by 2 bases, with 8 bases of the junction left unmatched. Using a J-beta primer mix together with a sample-barcoded 5' primer, a second PCR was run for about 6 to 11 cycles. Tagging of each cDNA molecule was performed by a template-switch adaptor with 12 random nucleotides. TCRdb recomputed calls from the 5' RACE reads with MiXCR, one row per CDR3 protein. The repertoire holds about 1.4 million distinct CDR3 sequences, roughly 59% seen once, with 6.5% to 8.5% in the top ten. Study outcomes and limitations: A roughly linear fall in TCR beta diversity per million T cells was seen with increasing age. As naive T cell percentage varied, TCR beta diversity correlated strongly with it.

The authors drew around 11 milliliters of peripheral blood from each donor. This chain links TRBV7-9 with TRBJ2-5, with 8 nucleotides matching TRBD2. This receptor was identified in a man between 18 and 35 years old in good health. The sequencing sample was made of blood. Here the CDR3 reads CASSLLGGGTQETQYF. The CDR3 DNA is TGTGCCAGCAGCTTGCTGGGCGGGGGGACACAAGAGACCCAGTACTTC.